The TCR beta chain described here comes from a study of T cells expressing NK-cell markers. Overall study context: It was sorted CD3+CD56-NKG2C+, CD3+CD56+NKG2C- and CD3+CD56+NKG2C+ T cells that provided the TCR beta repertoires.

The CDR3 is made up of 15 amino acids. CDR1 and CDR2 (germline): SQVTM, ANQGSEA. TCR beta libraries carry UMIs added by 5'RACE template switching. Following a re-call of the 5' RACE reads, TCRdb has one entry per CDR3 protein and lacks DNA. This table holds fewer than 400,000 distinct CDR3 sequences. Turning to this clonotype: What it binds is unknown.

The study's findings and limits: The leading position in the CD3+CD56-NKG2C+ fraction of a few donors also went to these clonotypes.

This chain uses TRBV29-1 with TRBJ2-3; TCRdb selects TRBD1, and the lack of DNA leaves this call unchecked. Sequenced material: blood T cells: a sorted CD56 or NKG2C T cell subset, CD4+ or CD8+ T cells, or bulk PBMC T cells (not recorded which). The TCR originated in a woman aged 50 to 60 in good health. CDR3: CSAASDRANTDTQYF.